This TCR beta chain was sequenced for a study of blood T cell repertoires in COVID-19. For the study at large: The samples span acute and convalescent COVID-19 from the United States, Italy and Spain. PBMCs, B-cell-depleted T cells, or T cells were the source of the cDNA or gDNA that made up the material.

Under the authors' procedure: How many nucleated cells were present was estimated from reference gene primer amplification. Clones were read by immunoSEQ multiplex PCR, and TCRdb kept only the in-frame ones, dropping some. The V and J calls and clone size come from that table; D and trimming were worked out from the DNA. The sample includes 200,000 to 250,000 clones, nearly 85% of them seen just once. Trimming pared 6 bases from V and 6 bases from J, leaving 15 bases between. Germline V lookup: CDR1 MNHEY, CDR2 SMNVEV (reference sequence). The CDR3 is 13 amino acids. Material: peripheral blood. This receptor was obtained from a woman aged 25 to 39 with COVID-19, enrolled during active disease. The chain employs TRBV27 and TRBJ2-7; D is uncertain. The chain's CDR3 is CASSSGRNIEQYF. The CDR3 coding sequence is TGTGCCAGCAGCTCCGGCAGGAATATCGAGCAGTACTTC.